This T cell receptor beta chain emerged from a study of T cell changes during pregnancy in multiple sclerosis. The assay was immunoSEQ multiplex PCR, and TCRdb's table has in-frame clones only and misses some. The sample holds about 80,000 clones, 92% seen once. The V gene lost 4 bases and the J gene lost 5 bases, with 19 bases spanning the gap. This CDR3 spans 15 amino acids. Germline CDR1 and CDR2: SGHRS and YFSETQ. This chain connects TRBV5-1 to TRBJ2-7; D perhaps matches TRBD1 (6 bases). The TCR originated in a female donor with multiple sclerosis, enrolled in a pregnancy study. The material was peripheral blood, obtained before pregnancy. The DNA for the CDR3 is TGCGCCAGCAGCGGGAGCCCCACAGGGACCCACGAGCAGTACTTC. This sequence encodes CASSGSPTGTHEQYF.